Shown below are 23 T cell receptor beta chains from a single sample sequenced in a study of naive and memory T cell subsets. The ligated cDNA underwent four PCR rounds using SP2 and nested alpha and beta constant-region primers. One entry per CDR3 protein, called by TCRdb with MiXCR from the UMI-ligation and nested PCR reads. This table has around 120 distinct CDR3 sequences, around 75% appearing once. Sequencing was carried out using naive CD8+ T cells from blood. The receptors here all came from a human donor in good health.

Regarding this clonotype: This beta chain came through as a stray read in a library set up for alpha chains, and its size says little. V is TRBV4-1 and J is TRBJ1-5; no firm D call. Trimming removed 5 bases from V and 5 bases from J, with 19 bases in between. Germline assignment: CDR1 MGHRA and CDR2 YSYEKL. The CDR3 has 16 amino acids. CDR3 protein: CASSIQDGKSHQPQHF. The CDR3 DNA is TGCGCCAGCAGCATCCAGGACGGGAAGAGCCATCAGCCCCAGCATTTT.

This clonotype was counted between two and nine times. This beta chain is a stray read from a library made for alpha chains; its abundance is not meaningful. The rearrangement uses TRBV7-9 and TRBJ1-2; weak D call: TRBD1 (5 bases). Germline CDR1 is SEHNR and CDR2 is FQNEAQ (reference sequence). The CDR3 extends over 13 amino acids. V was trimmed by 0 bases and J by 4 bases, leaving 6 bases between them. Here the CDR3 DNA reads TGTGCCAGCAGCTTAGCTCAGGGCTATGGCTACACCTTC. It codes for CASSLAQGYGYTF.

Details on this clonotype: This beta chain is an off-target read within a library intended for alpha chains, so its frequency means little. J is TRBJ2-1 and V is TRBV29-1; D is uncertain. The CDR3 has 13 residues. Germline-derived CDR1 and CDR2 are SQVTM and ANQGSEA. V was pared by 0 bases and J by 10 bases, with 13 bases between. The CDR3 protein is CSVEELAEREQFF. In nucleotides, the CDR3 is TGCAGCGTTGAAGAATTGGCTGAACGCGAGCAGTTCTTC.

As for this clonotype: This beta chain is a stray sequence in a library constructed for alpha chains; its clone size is not meaningful. The genes are TRBV28 and TRBJ2-3, with 10 bases fitting TRBD2. J gave up 4 bases and V 3 bases, and 10 bases lay outside the gene matches. CDR1 and CDR2 (germline): MDHEN, SYDVKM. The CDR3 is 17 amino acids. This CDR3 is CASSLFLAGENSDTQYF. CDR3 bases: TGTGCCAGCAGTTTGTTCCTAGCGGGAGAGAATTCAGATACGCAGTATTTT.

For this clonotype: This beta chain is a stray sequence in a library constructed for alpha chains; its clone size is not meaningful. The V gene is TRBV27, the J gene TRBJ2-7, with a possible D match to TRBD2 (5 bases). CDR3 size: 15 residues. Germline lookup yields CDR1 MNHEY and CDR2 SMNVEV (reference sequence). Trimming took 5 bases from V and 1 from J, leaving 15 bases between them. The chain's CDR3 is CASSLADPRSYEQYF. CDR3 bases: TGTGCCAGCAGTCTAGCAGATCCCCGTTCCTACGAGCAGTACTTC.

About this clonotype itself: With the library built for alpha chains, this beta chain is off target and its frequency is not meaningful. This chain links TRBV7-8 with TRBJ1-1; D might be TRBD1 (5 bases). V lost 5 bases and J 5 bases, leaving 18 bases between the germline ends. The length of the CDR3 is 15 residues. Germline V gene lookup returns CDR1 SGHVS and CDR2 FQNEAQ. The CDR3 region is CASSPSPGIETEAFF. The DNA for the CDR3 is TGTGCCAGCAGCCCATCCCCAGGGATTGAGACTGAAGCTTTCTTT.

Of note for this clonotype: Within a library made for alpha chains, this beta chain is off target, and its count is uninformative. The rearrangement joins TRBV10-2 to TRBJ2-1, with 12 bases fitting TRBD2. This CDR3 is built from 19 residues. Germline CDR1 reads WSHSY; CDR2 reads SAAADI. The ends lost 9 bases at V and 6 bases at J; junction bases unmatched: 21. The CDR3 DNA reads as TGCGCCAGTTGGTCCGGGCTAGCGGGAGGGCCTGGACGCCTCAATGAGCAGTTCTTC. Translating gives CASWSGLAGGPGRLNEQFF.

Comments on this clonotype: This beta chain turned up in a library designed for alpha chains; as an off-target read, its abundance says little. This chain joins TRBV20-1 and TRBJ2-7; 9 bases line up with TRBD2. The V segment lost 3 bases and the J segment 2 bases; nucleotides outside the gene matches: 8. The CDR3 contains 15 residues. In germline, CDR1 is DFQATT, CDR2 SNEGSKA (reference sequence). DNA for the CDR3: TGCAGTGCTAGCGGTAGCGGGAGAACGGCCTACGAGCAGTACTTC. Translated, it gives CSASGSGRTAYEQYF.

In the case of this clonotype: Found in a library prepared for alpha chains, this beta chain is an off-target read, and its abundance has little meaning. The chain has TRBV28 and TRBJ1-4; 7 positions agree with TRBD1. V trimming: 6 bases; J trimming: 3 bases; junction bases outside the gene matches: 7. The CDR3 extends over 15 amino acids. Germline loops: CDR1 MDHEN, CDR2 SYDVKM. This CDR3 is CASRRPGQPNEKLFF. The CDR3 DNA reads as TGTGCCAGCAGACGACCGGGACAGCCTAATGAAAAACTGTTTTTT.

As for this clonotype: This beta chain turned up in a library designed for alpha chains; as an off-target read, its abundance says little. The genes are TRBV9 and TRBJ2-3; 9 bases are a match to TRBD1. V gave up 3 bases and J gave up 3 bases; unmatched junction bases: 8. Germline V gives CDR1 SGDLS, CDR2 YYNGEE. The CDR3 runs to 16 residues. The CDR3 sequence is CASSGTGTGYTDTQYF. The CDR3 nucleotides are TGTGCCAGCAGCGGGACCGGGACAGGGTATACAGATACGCAGTATTTT.

This clonotype was observed a single time. As an off-target read in a library built for alpha chains, this beta chain has a frequency of little significance. The chain combines TRBV7-9 with TRBJ2-7; D not resolved. This CDR3 is 12 amino acids long. Deletions cut 5 bases from V and 3 bases from J, with 8 bases between. Germline CDR1 SEHNR, CDR2 FQNEAQ (reference sequence). The CDR3: CASSTRVYEQYF. CDR3 bases: TGTGCCAGCAGCACTCGGGTCTACGAGCAGTACTTC. The variable domain in full, completed from reference TRBV7-9 and TRBJ2-7, reads DTGVSQNPRHKITKRGQNVTFRCDPISEHNRLYWYRQTLGQGPEFLTYFQNEAQLEKSRLLSDRFSAERPKGSFSTLEIQRTEQGDSAMYLCASSTRVYEQYFGPGTRLTVT.

To note about this clonotype: The library was prepared for alpha chains; this beta chain is a stray read, so its frequency means little. The chain combines TRBV6-5 with TRBJ1-5, with D possibly being TRBD1 (6 bases). The CDR3 length is 14 residues. The germline V gene has CDR1 MNHEY and CDR2 SVGAGI. The V gene lost 4 bases and the J gene lost 3 bases, with 10 bases spanning the gap. The CDR3 is CASSSTGTNQPQHF. For the CDR3, the DNA is TGTGCCAGCAGTTCTACAGGGACCAATCAGCCCCAGCATTTT.

For this clonotype: With the library built for alpha chains, this beta chain is off target and its frequency is not meaningful. The chain links TRBV24-1 to TRBJ2-7, with D perhaps given as TRBD1 or TRBD2 (5 bases each). Germline CDR1 and CDR2: KGHDR and SFDVKD. The V and J ends lost 5 bases and 5 bases respectively, with 15 bases between them. The CDR3 contains 14 residues. CDR3: CATSGGEGSHEQYF. CDR3 bases: TGTGCCACCAGTGGGGGTGAGGGGTCACACGAGCAGTACTTC.

On this clonotype: This beta chain is an unintended read in a library built for alpha chains; its size means little. The chain has TRBV29-1 and TRBJ2-3; D is perhaps TRBD2 (5 bases). From germline, CDR1 is SQVTM and CDR2 ANQGSEA. CDR3 length: 14 residues. V was shortened by 3 bases and J by 0 bases, with 10 bases between the two germline ends. The CDR3 is CSVENGVSTDTQYF. DNA for the CDR3: TGCAGCGTTGAGAACGGGGTCAGCACAGATACGCAGTATTTT.

This clonotype was seen more than once but under ten times. The library was prepared for alpha chains; this beta chain is a stray read, so its frequency means little. V usage is TRBV6-1 and J usage is TRBJ2-1; D is tentatively TRBD1 or TRBD2 (5 bases each). The length of the CDR3 is 12 residues. V gave up 1 base and J gave up 16 bases, with 14 bases separating them. The germline gives CDR1 MNHNS, CDR2 SASEGT. The CDR3 protein is CASSEGGTSRFF. In DNA form, the CDR3 reads TGTGCCAGCAGTGAAGGAGGGACCAGCCGTTTCTTC.

This clonotype occurred a few times. For a library built for alpha chains, this beta chain is a stray read; little rests on its size. The chain links TRBV20-1 to TRBJ2-7; TRBD1 matches 8 bases. V lost 7 bases, J lost 7 bases, and 24 bases stayed unmatched. Per germline, CDR1 DFQATT and CDR2 SNEGSKA (reference sequence). The CDR3 has 17 amino acids. CDR3 DNA: TGCAGTGTTTTCTCAGGGGGCGAGTCCTTTTCCGAGGGGGAGCAGTACTTC. This codes for CSVFSGGESFSEGEQYF.

Details on this clonotype: Within a library made for alpha chains, this beta chain is off target, and its count is uninformative. In nucleotides, the CDR3 is TGTGCCAGCTCACCGGACGGGGACAATGAGCAGTTCTTC. Translating it yields CASSPDGDNEQFF. V gene TRBV18 combines with J gene TRBJ2-1, with D perhaps matching TRBD2 (5 bases). Trimming left V 3 bases short and J 5 bases short, with 8 bases between. CDR1 and CDR2 (germline): KGHSH, LQKENI. The CDR3 consists of 13 residues.

This clonotype has a single count. With the library built for alpha chains, this beta chain is off target and its frequency is not meaningful. The chain uses TRBV7-9 and TRBJ2-7; D gene ambiguous. The V gene's germline CDR1 is SEHNR and CDR2 FQNEAQ (reference sequence). The CDR3 has 13 residues. V was pared by 4 bases and J by 0 bases, with 7 bases between. Here the CDR3 DNA reads TGTGCCAGCAGCTCCTCCAACTCCTACGAGCAGTACTTC. This sequence encodes CASSSSNSYEQYF. The entire variable domain, with the rest obtained from reference TRBV7-9 and TRBJ2-7, is as follows: DTGVSQNPRHKITKRGQNVTFRCDPISEHNRLYWYRQTLGQGPEFLTYFQNEAQLEKSRLLSDRFSAERPKGSFSTLEIQRTEQGDSAMYLCASSSSNSYEQYFGPGTRLTVT.

As to this clonotype: Found in a library prepared for alpha chains, this beta chain is an off-target read, and its abundance has little meaning. J is TRBJ2-1 and V is TRBV11-2; D is uncertain. V dropped 5 bases and J dropped 10 bases, with 6 bases sitting between them. Germline V gene sequence: CDR1 SGHAT, CDR2 FQNNGV. The CDR3 extends over 10 amino acids. CDR3: CASSRREQFF. The CDR3 coding sequence is TGTGCCAGCAGCCGCCGGGAGCAGTTCTTC.

As for this clonotype: Found in a library prepared for alpha chains, this beta chain is an off-target read, and its abundance has little meaning. The gene calls are TRBV29-1 and TRBJ1-1; possibly TRBD1 for D (5 bases). Trimming left V 0 bases short and J 8 bases short, with 10 bases between. The CDR3 covers 12 residues. The V gene's germline CDR1 is SQVTM and CDR2 ANQGSEA. CDR3 amino acids: CSVEDPTVEAFF. The CDR3 DNA reads TGCAGCGTTGAAGATCCGACAGTAGAAGCTTTCTTT.

On this clonotype: Found in a library prepared for alpha chains, this beta chain is an off-target read, and its abundance has little meaning. V and J are TRBV6-2 or TRBV6-3 and TRBJ2-1; D gene unclear. The CDR3 extends over 15 amino acids. V was shortened by 0 bases and J by 7 bases, with 13 bases between the two germline ends. The germline CDR1 and CDR2 sequences are MNHEY and SVGEGT. CDR3 sequence reads: CASSYSGIPLNEQFF. The CDR3 DNA reads as TGTGCCAGCAGTTACTCGGGAATACCCTTGAATGAGCAGTTCTTC.

On this clonotype: Found in a library prepared for alpha chains, this beta chain is an off-target read, and its abundance has little meaning. The gene calls are TRBV27 and TRBJ1-1; tentative D call: TRBD1 (6 bases). This CDR3 contains 13 residues. CDR1 is MNHEY, CDR2 SMNVEV, per germline (reference sequence). Trimming cost V 5 bases and J 4 bases, with 11 bases left between them. Written as DNA, the CDR3 is TGTGCCAGCAGTCAGCAGGGGCCCACTGAAGCTTTCTTT. This encodes CASSQQGPTEAFF.

Points on this clonotype: This beta chain turned up in a library designed for alpha chains; as an off-target read, its abundance says little. The gene calls are TRBV10-3 and TRBJ2-1; possibly TRBD1 for D (6 bases). This CDR3 region has 13 residues. The germline gives CDR1 ENHRY, CDR2 SYGVKD. Trimming pared 3 bases from V and 9 bases from J, leaving 12 bases between. The CDR3 loop reads CAISDGGRAEQFF. In DNA, the CDR3 is TGTGCCATCAGTGATGGGGGCCGAGCTGAGCAGTTCTTC.